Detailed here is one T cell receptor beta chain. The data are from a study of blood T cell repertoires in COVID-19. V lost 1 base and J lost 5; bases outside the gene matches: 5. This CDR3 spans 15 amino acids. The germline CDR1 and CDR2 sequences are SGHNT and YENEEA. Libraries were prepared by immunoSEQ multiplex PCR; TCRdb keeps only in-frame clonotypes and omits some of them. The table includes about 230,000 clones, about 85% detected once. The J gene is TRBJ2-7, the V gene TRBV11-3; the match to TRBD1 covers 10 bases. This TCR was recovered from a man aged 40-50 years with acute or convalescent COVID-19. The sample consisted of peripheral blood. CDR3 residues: CASSLGDRGLNEQYF. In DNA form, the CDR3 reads TGTGCCAGCAGCTTAGGAGACAGGGGGCTCAACGAGCAGTACTTC.